Listed below are T cell receptor beta chains from one sample, sequenced in a study of beta chain features in type 1 diabetes. This table comes from immunoSEQ multiplex PCR, and its TCRdb copy is limited to in-frame clones, with some not included. This table has 350,000 to 400,000 clones, more than 12% appearing once. Sequencing was carried out using naive CD4+ T cells from blood. These receptors all stem from a woman aged 18-35 years in good health. Each CDR3 is given with its conserved first and last residue. A D gene is named only where the DNA matches it firmly. Only some rows state a clone size, as once, few, many or a class for expanded clones.

TRBD1	NA	TRBV5-1	TRBJ2-1	CASSQIPGQVYNEQFF	TGCGCCAGCAGCCAAATCCCGGGACAGGTCTACAATGAGCAGTTCTTC
NA	NA	TRBV28	TRBJ2-7	CASSSGQFYEQYF	TGTGCCAGCAGTTCCGGACAATTCTACGAGCAGTACTTC
TRBD2	NA	TRBV11-2	TRBJ2-5	CASSPQWGGETQYF	TGTGCCAGCAGCCCCCAGTGGGGGGGAGAGACCCAGTACTTC
TRBD2	NA	TRBV5-8	TRBJ2-1	CASSFAPLAGVSRSEQFF	TGTGCCAGCAGCTTCGCACCGCTAGCGGGAGTGAGTCGAAGTGAGCAGTTCTTC
NA	few	TRBV4-1	TRBJ2-5	CASSQRGSGETQYF	TGCGCCAGCAGCCAAAGGGGTTCCGGAGAGACCCAGTACTTC
TRBD1	NA	TRBV30	TRBJ1-5	CAWGTGVGQPQHF	TGTGCCTGGGGGACAGGGGTTGGCCAGCCCCAGCATTTT
NA	few	TRBV7-9	TRBJ1-1	CASSLAGLNTEAFF	TGTGCCAGCAGCTTGGCAGGGTTGAACACTGAAGCTTTCTTT
TRBD1	NA	TRBV5-1	TRBJ1-1	CASSLPYRGRNTEAFF	TGCGCCAGCAGCCTGCCTTACAGGGGGCGAAATACTGAAGCTTTCTTT
NA	NA	TRBV29-1	TRBJ2-7	CSGPGLQASYEQYF	TGCAGCGGCCCGGGACTCCAGGCCTCCTACGAGCAGTACTTC
TRBD2	NA	TRBV7-9	TRBJ2-1	CASRQLAGTYNEQFF	TGTGCCAGCAGGCAGTTAGCGGGGACCTACAATGAGCAGTTCTTC
TRBD2	few	TRBV7-9	TRBJ2-7	CASSQLAGDYEQYF	TGTGCCAGCAGCCAACTAGCGGGAGACTACGAGCAGTACTTC
NA	NA	TRBV5-1	TRBJ2-2	CASSYTTGNTGELFF	TGCGCCAGCAGCTATACAACAGGGAACACCGGGGAGCTGTTTTTT
TRBD2	NA	TRBV2	TRBJ2-4	CASSADPSGLAKNIQYF	TGTGCCAGCAGTGCGGACCCTAGCGGATTAGCCAAAAACATTCAGTACTTC
TRBD2	once	TRBV25-1	TRBJ2-7	CASSEFSGSHPYEQYF	TGTGCCAGCAGTGAATTTAGCGGGAGTCACCCCTACGAGCAGTACTTC
TRBD2	NA	TRBV18	TRBJ2-3	CASSPPGTSGRLGTDTQYF	TGTGCCAGCTCACCACCCGGGACTAGCGGGAGGTTGGGCACAGATACGCAGTATTTT
TRBD1	NA	TRBV5-1	TRBJ2-2	CASSLDRANTGELFF	TGCGCCAGCAGCTTAGACAGGGCGAACACCGGGGAGCTGTTTTTT
NA	few	TRBV5-6	TRBJ2-7	CASSLAREQYF	TGTGCCAGCAGCTTGGCTAGGGAGCAGTACTTC
TRBD1	few	TRBV19	TRBJ1-2	CASREQGSYGYTF	TGTGCCAGTAGGGAACAGGGGTCCTATGGCTACACCTTC
TRBD1	few	TRBV18	TRBJ1-1	CASRIQGARTEAFF	TGTGCCAGCCGAATACAGGGGGCGAGGACTGAAGCTTTCTTT
TRBD1	few	TRBV7-9	TRBJ2-7	CASSFGTAEENF	TGTGCCAGCAGCTTCGGGACAGCCGAAGAAAACTTC
TRBD1	few	TRBV6-5	TRBJ2-7	CASSSPGTGYEQYF	TGTGCCAGCAGTTCTCCCGGGACAGGGTACGAGCAGTACTTC